What follows are 32 T cell receptor beta chains derived from one specimen sequenced in a study of control samples from healthy donors and cancer patients. Here immunoSEQ multiplex PCR was the method, and the copy in TCRdb shows in-frame clones only, minus some. The sample consists of around 3,500 clones, 60% to 85% of them appearing once. Sequencing input: formalin-fixed, paraffin-embedded tissue. The receptors stem from a female donor with melanoma.

The rearrangement uses TRBV9 and TRBJ2-1; 11 bases agree with TRBD2. The CDR3 extends over 16 amino acids. Germline V CDR1 and CDR2: SGDLS, YYNGEE. V shed 4 bases, J shed 4 bases, and the junction held 7 bases outside the gene matches. The CDR3 region has the DNA TGTGCCAGCAGCTCCTCCGGGACTAGCGGATACAATGAGCAGTTCTTC. Residues: CASSSSGTSGYNEQFF.

This chain uses TRBV4-1 with TRBJ2-7; 12 bases map to TRBD1. CDR3 length equals 15 residues. Germline values: CDR1 MGHRA, CDR2 YSYEKL. V lost 1 base, J lost 4 bases, and 2 bases stayed unmatched. The CDR3 loop reads CASSQGDRGQYEQYF. The CDR3 region has the DNA TGCGCCAGCAGCCAAGGGGACAGGGGGCAATACGAGCAGTACTTC.

This sequence joins TRBV19 and TRBJ2-5; possibly TRBD1 or TRBD2 for D (5 bases each). Germline V gene sequence: CDR1 LNHDA, CDR2 SQIVND (reference sequence). This CDR3 comprises 15 residues. V was trimmed by 3 bases and J by 1 base, leaving 12 bases between them. The CDR3: CASSILSGTQETQYF. The CDR3 coding sequence is TGTGCCAGTAGTATCCTCTCCGGGACCCAAGAGACCCAGTACTTC.

This chain links TRBV3-1 (or the pseudogene TRBV3-2) with TRBJ1-4; D possibly corresponds to TRBD1 (5 bases). This CDR3 spans 14 amino acids. From germline, CDR1 is LGHDT and CDR2 YNNKEL (reference sequence). Between the trimmed V and J ends, which lost 3 bases and 8 bases, there was a span of 13 bases. The CDR3 DNA follows: TGTGCCAGCAGCCATGCGCAGGGCGGAGAAAAACTGTTTTTT. Amino acid sequence: CASSHAQGGEKLFF.

V and J are TRBV23-1 and TRBJ1-5; D unresolved. TRBV23-1 carries the ORF label, with uncertain function. The CDR3 has 18 amino acids. Trimming stripped 1 base from V and 0 bases from J, with 16 bases between. The chain's CDR3 is CASSQCGDPIYSNQPQHF. CDR3 DNA: TGCGCCAGCAGTCAATGTGGGGATCCCATTTATAGCAATCAGCCCCAGCATTTT.

This chain uses TRBV7-2 with TRBJ1-1; D remains ambiguous. Germline values: CDR1 SGHTA, CDR2 FQGNSA. The CDR3 length is 13 residues. V dropped 0 bases and J dropped 5 bases, with 7 bases sitting between them. CDR3 coding DNA: TGTGCCAGCAGCTTAGCTGCGGTTACTGAAGCTTTCTTT. Protein product: CASSLAAVTEAFF.

J is TRBJ2-1 and V is TRBV29-1, with 7 bases fitting TRBD2. This CDR3 is built from 15 residues. V lost 5 bases and J lost 2; bases outside the gene matches: 9. The germline V gene encodes CDR1 SQVTM and CDR2 ANQGSEA. The CDR3 nucleotides read TGCAGCGTTCTCCCAGCGGGACCGACCTACAATGAGCAGTTCTTC. As protein: CSVLPAGPTYNEQFF.

This rearrangement joins TRBV30 to TRBJ1-6, with D maybe TRBD1 (5 bases). Trimming pared 0 bases from V and 7 bases from J, leaving 13 bases between. CDR3 size: 15 residues. Germline V gene sequence: CDR1 GTSNPN, CDR2 SVGIG (reference sequence). CDR3 sequence: CAWSVLGPLNSPLHF. CDR3 coding DNA: TGTGCCTGGAGTGTACTGGGGCCTCTAAATTCACCCCTCCACTTT.

For the CDR3, the DNA is TGTGCCAGCTCAACAACTAATGGACAGGCGCACAGTCTCGACTATGGCTACACCTTC. As protein: CASSTTNGQAHSLDYGYTF. The rearrangement links TRBV18 to TRBJ1-2; the match to TRBD1 covers 7 bases. Germline V gene data show CDR1 as KGHSH and CDR2 as LQKENI. Losses at the gene ends were 5 bases for V and 3 bases for J; bases not matched to a gene: 21. This CDR3 spans 19 amino acids. Complete variable domain (other parts from reference TRBV18 and TRBJ1-2): NAGVMQNPRHLVRRRGQEARLRCSPMKGHSHVYWYRQLPEEGLKFMVYLQKENIIDESGMPKERFSAEFPKEGPSILRIQQVVRGDSAAYFCASSTTNGQAHSLDYGYTFGSGTRLTVV.

J is TRBJ2-5 and V is TRBV5-4; 10 bases agree with TRBD1. The germline CDR1 and CDR2 sequences are SGHNT and YYREEE (reference sequence). V gave up 4 bases and J gave up 0 bases; unmatched junction bases: 3. The CDR3 length is 15 residues. CDR3 protein: CASSGGQGYQETQYF. CDR3 DNA sequence: TGTGCCAGCAGCGGGGGACAGGGGTACCAAGAGACCCAGTACTTC.

The V call is TRBV19, the J call TRBJ2-2, with D tentatively TRBD1 (6 bases). Germline CDR1 is LNHDA and CDR2 is SQIVND (reference sequence). V was shortened by 8 bases and J by 4 bases, with 8 bases between the two germline ends. The CDR3 is made up of 12 amino acids. The CDR3 coding sequence is TGTGCCAGTGGACAGATCACCGGGGAGCTGTTTTTT. This gives the protein CASGQITGELFF.

The rearrangement links TRBV7-9 to TRBJ2-3; TRBD2 matches at 7 bases. Per the germline V gene, CDR1 is SEHNR and CDR2 is FQNEAQ (reference sequence). Trimming at V came to 0 bases and at J to 0 bases, leaving 9 bases not matched to a gene. This CDR3 spans 18 amino acids. The CDR3, as DNA: TGTGCCAGCAGCTTAGCCTCGGGATTTAGCGGGAGCACAGATACGCAGTATTTT. Protein sequence: CASSLASGFSGSTDTQYF.

This chain uses TRBV6-2 or TRBV6-3 with TRBJ2-5, with TRBD2 matching 14 bases. Germline CDR1 and CDR2: MNHEY and SVGEGT. Trimming took 0 bases from V and 4 from J; bases not matched to a gene: 7. The length of the CDR3 is 18 residues. The CDR3 here is CASSYSRLAGGPGETQYF. CDR3 nucleotide sequence: TGTGCCAGCAGTTACTCTAGACTAGCGGGAGGGCCGGGAGAGACCCAGTACTTC.

The sample holds a few counts of this clone. The V call is TRBV30, the J call TRBJ2-3, with no clear D. The CDR3 contains 13 residues. Trimming shortened V by 2 bases and J by 6 bases, and 12 bases separated the two germline ends. Looked up from germline, CDR1 is GTSNPN and CDR2 is SVGIG (reference sequence). The CDR3 DNA is TGTGCCTGGAGTCCATTGATAGGGGATACGCAGTATTTT. Translated, it gives CAWSPLIGDTQYF.

This chain links TRBV28 with TRBJ1-1; TRBD1 is a possible D gene (5 bases). Germline CDR1 reads MDHEN; CDR2 reads SYDVKM. V was clipped by 1 base and J by 2 bases, with 8 bases between them. This CDR3 contains 14 residues. The CDR3 here is CASSLSGRNTEAFF. CDR3 nucleotide sequence: TGTGCCAGCAGTTTATCGGGGCGAAACACTGAAGCTTTCTTT.

The V call is TRBV4-3, the J call TRBJ2-4, with D tentatively TRBD1 (5 bases). The germline V gene encodes CDR1 LGHNA and CDR2 YSLEER. V was cut by 0 bases and J by 5 bases, with 17 bases left in between. The CDR3 contains 17 residues. The CDR3 DNA follows: TGCGCCAGCAGCCAAGAAAGGGGTCAGGGCGAACAAAACATTCAGTACTTC. It encodes CASSQERGQGEQNIQYF.

Here the CDR3 reads CASSQGGYYGYTF. For the CDR3, the DNA is TGCGCCAGCAGCCAAGGGGGGTACTATGGCTACACCTTC. This chain uses TRBV4-1 with TRBJ1-2; a weak D match, TRBD1 (5 bases). Germline V gives CDR1 MGHRA, CDR2 YSYEKL. CDR3 length: 13 residues. V lost 1 base and J 3 bases, leaving 6 bases between the germline ends.

This clone has only a few counts. The CDR3 sequence: CASSHKGVIETQYF. The CDR3 DNA reads TGTGCCAGCAGCCATAAGGGAGTCATAGAGACCCAGTACTTC. The chain uses TRBV11-2 and TRBJ2-5; D may be TRBD2 (5 bases). Looked up from germline, CDR1 is SGHAT and CDR2 is FQNNGV. The CDR3 consists of 14 residues. The V end was cut by 5 bases, the J end by 4 bases, with 14 bases between.

J is TRBJ2-7 and V is TRBV27; TRBD1 or TRBD2 may be the D gene (6 bases each). Germline V gene lookup returns CDR1 MNHEY and CDR2 SMNVEV (reference sequence). This CDR3 has 14 amino acids. V was clipped by 5 bases and J by 4 bases, with 15 bases between them. DNA of the CDR3: TGTGCCAGCAGTCCCTGGGGGGCGAGGTACGAGCAGTACTTC. It specifies CASSPWGARYEQYF.

With respect to this clone: The sample contains more than one DNA sequence encoding this CDR3. The rearrangement links TRBV18 to TRBJ1-6, with 8 bases aligning to TRBD1. V trimming: 3 bases; J trimming: 7 bases; junction bases outside the gene matches: 8. Germline loops: CDR1 KGHSH, CDR2 LQKENI. CDR3 length: 16 amino acids. DNA for the CDR3: TGTGCCAGCTCACCCGAAATGACAGGGGTAAATTCACCCCTCCACTTT. Translation: CASSPEMTGVNSPLHF.

This chain joins TRBV27 and TRBJ1-5; D uncertain. Germline CDR1 and CDR2: MNHEY and SMNVEV (reference sequence). The CDR3 totals 17 residues. V dropped 5 bases and J dropped 3 bases, with 20 bases sitting between them. The CDR3 bases are TGTGCCAGCAGTCCACCCTCGGAGGGTCCGCTCAATCAGCCCCAGCATTTT. This encodes CASSPPSEGPLNQPQHF.

This chain links TRBV2 with TRBJ2-1; 9 bases line up with TRBD2. The trim removed 2 bases at V and 0 bases at J, leaving 5 bases unmatched. Germline CDR1 and CDR2: SNHLY and FYNNEI. This CDR3 contains 17 residues. As DNA, the CDR3 is TGTGCCAGCAGTGAATACAAGACTAGCGGCTCCTACAATGAGCAGTTCTTC. It is translated as CASSEYKTSGSYNEQFF.

On this clone itself: The junction departs from germline at one end; a sequencing error may be responsible. The chain has TRBV9 and TRBJ2-1, with 8 bases fitting TRBD1. Germline V CDR1 and CDR2: SGDLS, YYNGEE. The CDR3 has 15 residues. Here the CDR3 DNA reads TGTGCCAGTAGCGCAAACCGGGACAGGTACAATGAGCAGTTCTTC. Translation gives CASSANRDRYNEQFF.

This clone showed up just a few times. The gene calls are TRBV5-8 and TRBJ2-2; 9 nucleotides line up with TRBD2. This CDR3 has 17 amino acids. Germline loops: CDR1 SGHTS, CDR2 YDEGEE. After removal of 2 bases from V and 1 base from J, the junction contained 6 bases not matched to a gene. CDR3 nucleotide sequence: TGTGCCAGCAGCTTTCCGACTAGCGGATTGAACACCGGGGAGCTGTTTTTT. Encoded protein: CASSFPTSGLNTGELFF.

V gene TRBV5-6 combines with J gene TRBJ2-7, with TRBD2 identical over 8 bases. Germline V lookup: CDR1 SGHDT, CDR2 YYEEEE. The CDR3 runs to 17 residues. After removal of 1 base from V and 4 bases from J, the junction contained 13 bases not matched to a gene. CDR3 DNA sequence: TGTGCCAGCAGCTTGCCCCCATGGCGGCCTAGCGGGTACGAGCAGTACTTC. Its protein is CASSLPPWRPSGYEQYF.

The chain uses TRBV7-3 and TRBJ1-1; 8 nucleotides align to TRBD1. The CDR3 loop spans 13 amino acids. Germline V CDR1 and CDR2: SGHTA, FQGTGA. J gave up 4 bases and V 6 bases, and 4 bases lay outside the gene matches. CDR3 residues: CASSRTGGTEAFF. CDR3 sequence (DNA): TGTGCCAGCAGTAGAACAGGGGGCACTGAAGCTTTCTTT.

The V gene is TRBV12-2, the J gene TRBJ1-4; TRBD1 was called by the table and not checked on the DNA. TRBV12-2 is labeled a pseudogene. CDR3 length: 14 amino acids. CDR3 amino acids: CASRSYRGVKKLFF. The CDR3 region has the DNA TGTGCAAGTCGCTCCTACAGGGGAGTGAAAAAACTGTTTTTT.

The chain carries TRBV5-8 and TRBJ2-7; TRBD2 matches 7 bases. There are 15 residues in the CDR3. The germline V gene has CDR1 SGHTS and CDR2 YDEGEE. Unmatched junction bases numbered 6, after V lost 3 bases and J lost 0 bases. CDR3 coding DNA: TGTGCCAGCAGCTGGCTAGCGGAAAGCTCCTACGAGCAGTACTTC. Its protein product is CASSWLAESSYEQYF.

Points on this clone: Other nucleotide sequences from this sample produce the same CDR3. The chain combines TRBV7-8 with TRBJ2-7; the D is unclear. Germline assignment: CDR1 SGHVS and CDR2 FQNEAQ. The CDR3 has 13 residues. V lost 5 bases to trimming and J lost 2 bases, with 10 bases between them. CDR3 loop: CASSRVSAYEQYF. For the CDR3, the DNA is TGTGCCAGCAGCCGGGTGAGTGCCTACGAGCAGTACTTC.

This clone was seen a few times. V and J are TRBV28 and TRBJ2-5; unclear D gene. Deletions cut 4 bases from V and 2 bases from J, with 11 bases between. The germline CDR1 and CDR2 sequences are MDHEN and SYDVKM. This CDR3 has 14 amino acids. The CDR3 loop is CASSYGGSQETQYF. CDR3 sequence (DNA): TGTGCCAGCAGTTACGGTGGTAGTCAAGAGACCCAGTACTTC. Full variable domain (missing parts from reference TRBV28 and TRBJ2-5): DVKVTQSSRYLVKRTGEKVFLECVQDMDHENMFWYRQDPGLGLRLIYFSYDVKMKEKGDIPEGYSVSREKKERFSLILESASTNQTSMYLCASSYGGSQETQYFGPGTRLLVL.

This clone was detected a few times. This chain connects TRBV3-1 (or the pseudogene TRBV3-2) to TRBJ2-5; D is ambiguous. CDR3 size: 17 residues. V was cut by 1 base and J by 1 base, with 16 bases left in between. Per the germline V gene, CDR1 is LGHDT and CDR2 is YNNKEL (reference sequence). In nucleotides, the CDR3 is TGTGCCAGCAGCCAAGCTTCCCAAAGTTGGGCCCAAGAGACCCAGTACTTC. It encodes CASSQASQSWAQETQYF.

This clone has only one observation. The V call is TRBV5-4, the J call TRBJ2-7; D not certain. V was pared by 0 bases and J by 7 bases, with 8 bases between. CDR3 length equals 12 residues. Germline CDR1 and CDR2: SGHNT and YYREEE (reference sequence). Written as DNA, the CDR3 is TGTGCCAGCAGCTTGGAAGGATTTGAGCAGTACTTC. Translation gives CASSLEGFEQYF.